The 20 T cell receptor beta chains given below trace back to one sample, sequenced in a study of response to subunit inactivated influenza vaccine. One entry per CDR3 protein results from TCRdb running MiXCR on the RT-PCR reads. Seen here are roughly 500,000 distinct CDR3 sequences, approximately 15% observed once, and the top ten hold 2.5% to 3.5%. This sample comprised CD4+ T cells sorted from PBMCs, obtained approximately 25 months after vaccination. Receptors were obtained from a man between 50 and 75 years old who received an inactivated influenza vaccine.

The gene calls are TRBV20-1 and TRBJ1-5; D uncertain. Trimming left V 1 base short and J 0 bases short, with 7 bases between. This CDR3 is built from 14 residues. CDR1 is DFQATT, CDR2 SNEGSKA, per germline (reference sequence). The CDR3 region is CSARGRNSNQPQHF. For the CDR3, the DNA is TGCAGTGCTAGAGGTCGGAATAGCAATCAGCCCCAGCATTTT.

This clonotype was found many times. The V gene is TRBV29-1, the J gene TRBJ2-2; 8 bases align to TRBD2. Germline CDR1 SQVTM, CDR2 ANQGSEA. Unmatched junction bases numbered 10, after V lost 8 bases and J lost 8 bases. The CDR3 has 13 residues. Here the CDR3 reads CSPRLGGRGELFF. The DNA for the CDR3 is TGCAGCCCACGACTAGGCGGGAGGGGGGAGCTGTTTTTT.

The rearrangement links TRBV14 to TRBJ2-4; D is unresolved. Trimming stripped 5 bases from V and 8 bases from J, with 13 bases between. Germline V gene lookup returns CDR1 SGHDN and CDR2 FVKESK. The CDR3 has 13 amino acids. CDR3: CASSSHPRDIQYF. The CDR3 DNA reads as TGTGCCAGCAGCTCCCATCCAAGGGACATTCAGTACTTC.

The chain employs TRBV5-4 and TRBJ1-1; possible D gene TRBD1, 6 bases. From germline, CDR1 is SGHNT and CDR2 YYREEE (reference sequence). V shed 5 bases and J shed 10 bases, with 18 bases lying between them. CDR3 size: 13 residues. The DNA for the CDR3 is TGTGCCAGCAGGCAGCGGGGGGCGGGGGTAGCTTTCTTT. Protein: CASRQRGAGVAFF.

The V call is TRBV7-6, the J call TRBJ2-4, with TRBD2 matching over 8 bases. The CDR3 has 16 residues. From germline, CDR1 is SGHVS and CDR2 FNYEAQ. V lost 5 bases to trimming and J lost 1 base; unmatched junction nucleotides: 7. The CDR3, as DNA: TGTGCCAGCAGCGCAAATGGCGGGAGGGCCAAAAACATTCAGTACTTC. It yields the protein CASSANGGRAKNIQYF. The whole variable domain, remainder taken from reference TRBV7-6 and TRBJ2-4, is GAGVSQSPRYKVTKRGQDVALRCDPISGHVSLYWYRQALGQGPEFLTYFNYEAQQDKSGLPNDRFSAERPEGSISTLTIQRTEQRDSAMYRCASSANGGRAKNIQYFGAGTRLSVL.

This rearrangement joins TRBV5-1 to TRBJ2-5; TRBD1 matches 7 bases. This CDR3 has 15 residues. V gave up 0 bases and J gave up 6 bases; unmatched junction bases: 8. Per germline, CDR1 SGHRS and CDR2 YFSETQ. CDR3 DNA: TGCGCCAGCAGCTTGGAAAAAGGGGGCAGTCAGACCCAGTACTTC. This sequence encodes CASSLEKGGSQTQYF.

The rearrangement uses TRBV12-3 or TRBV12-4 and TRBJ1-4, with 9 bases matching TRBD1. The CDR3 loop spans 15 amino acids. Trimming cost V 6 bases and J 8 bases; bases outside gene matches: 10. The CDR3 is CASSHGGTGREKLFF. The CDR3 DNA sequence: TGTGCCAGCAGCCATGGGGGGACAGGGCGAGAAAAACTGTTTTTT.

This clonotype was found a few times. The V call is TRBV3-1, the J call TRBJ2-7; 8 nucleotides match TRBD1. Germline-derived CDR1 and CDR2 are LGHDT and YNNKEL (reference sequence). The CDR3 is 14 amino acids. The junction had 6 bases not matched to a gene; V was cut back by 5 bases and J by 3 bases. The CDR3 is CASSWTGTGYEQYF. The CDR3 nucleotides read TGTGCCAGCAGCTGGACAGGGACAGGCTACGAGCAGTACTTC.

This chain joins TRBV18 and TRBJ1-2; D not certain. Trimming removed 3 bases at V and 0 bases at J, with 14 bases between. Germline V gene lookup returns CDR1 KGHSH and CDR2 LQKENI. The CDR3 totals 16 residues. The CDR3 DNA is TGTGCCAGCTCACCCTTCGTTGAGGGAGCTAACTATGGCTACACCTTC. It codes for CASSPFVEGANYGYTF.

This clonotype was seen a few times. This chain joins TRBV3-1 and TRBJ2-2, with D perhaps TRBD2 (5 bases). From germline, CDR1 is LGHDT and CDR2 YNNKEL (reference sequence). The CDR3 extends over 17 amino acids. Between the trimmed V and J ends, which lost 4 bases and 0 bases, there was a span of 15 bases. The CDR3 nucleotides read TGTGCCAGCAGCCCCCTCGGAGCCGGGGCGAACACCGGGGAGCTGTTTTTT. This codes for CASSPLGAGANTGELFF. Full variable domain (remainder filled in from reference TRBV3-1 and TRBJ2-2): DTAVSQTPKYLVTQMGNDKSIKCEQNLGHDTMYWYKQDSKKFLKIMFSYNNKELIINETVPNRFSPKSPDKAHLNLHINSLELGDSAVYFCASSPLGAGANTGELFFGEGSRLTVL.

The sample holds many counts of this clonotype. The chain joins TRBV5-1 to TRBJ2-3; D might be TRBD2 (6 bases). The V and J ends lost 0 bases and 0 bases respectively, with 8 bases between them. The CDR3 consists of 15 residues. CDR1 and CDR2 from the germline V gene are SGHRS and YFSETQ. Here the CDR3 DNA reads TGCGCCAGCAGCTTGGACGGGACTAGCACAGATACGCAGTATTTT. Its translation is CASSLDGTSTDTQYF.

This chain connects TRBV9 to TRBJ2-1; D gene uncertain. Trimming left V 4 bases short and J 6 bases short, with 17 bases between. This CDR3 region has 15 residues. The germline V gene encodes CDR1 SGDLS and CDR2 YYNGEE. CDR3 coding DNA: TGTGCCAGCAGCCCAGCCCCGACTCGCCGCAATGAGCAGTTCTTC. Translation gives CASSPAPTRRNEQFF.

The chain recombines TRBV12-3 or TRBV12-4 with TRBJ2-1; D assignment may be TRBD1 or TRBD2 (5 bases each). V lost 5 bases, J lost 4 bases, and 12 bases lay in between. This CDR3 is built from 14 residues. For the CDR3, the DNA is TGTGCCAGCAGTCACTGGGACGGGTACAATGAGCAGTTCTTC. Amino acid sequence: CASSHWDGYNEQFF.

The chain uses TRBV2 and TRBJ1-2, with D unresolved. The germline V gene encodes CDR1 SNHLY and CDR2 FYNNEI. Trimming took off 5 bases at V and 0 bases at J, with 10 bases between the two ends. This CDR3 spans 14 amino acids. CDR3 bases: TGTGCCAGCAGTCGGTCAGAAGCTAACTATGGCTACACCTTC. Translating gives CASSRSEANYGYTF.

This clonotype occurred a few times. The V and J genes are TRBV7-3 and TRBJ2-1, with 10 bases lining up with TRBD2. The V gene's germline CDR1 is SGHTA and CDR2 FQGTGA. The length of the CDR3 is 16 residues. With 0 bases clipped from V and 7 bases from J, the junction kept 6 bases outside the gene matches. Here the CDR3 reads CASSLTAAGGFNEQFF. CDR3 nucleotide sequence: TGTGCCAGCAGCTTAACGGCAGCGGGAGGGTTTAATGAGCAGTTCTTC.

V is TRBV5-1 and J is TRBJ2-5; possibly TRBD2 for D (6 bases). Germline CDR1 reads SGHRS; CDR2 reads YFSETQ. The CDR3 has 14 residues. V gave up 4 bases and J gave up 8 bases, with 18 bases separating them. CDR3 DNA sequence: TGCGCCAGCAGCCCGTCTCTAGGCGGGAAAACCCAGTACTTC. As protein: CASSPSLGGKTQYF. The variable domain in full, completed from reference TRBV5-1 and TRBJ2-5, reads KAGVTQTPRYLIKTRGQQVTLSCSPISGHRSVSWYQQTPGQGLQFLFEYFSETQRNKGNFPGRFSGRQFSNSRSEMNVSTLELGDSALYLCASSPSLGGKTQYFGPGTRLLVL.

This clonotype was counted a few times. The chain carries TRBV20-1 and TRBJ1-5, with 8 nucleotides matching TRBD1. From germline, CDR1 is DFQATT and CDR2 SNEGSKA (reference sequence). There are 14 residues in the CDR3. Trimming removed 5 bases from V and 5 bases from J; junction bases left unmatched: 8. In nucleotides, the CDR3 is TGCAGTGCTCCACGGACAGGGAACGATCAGCCCCAGCATTTT. Protein: CSAPRTGNDQPQHF.

The chain has TRBV12-3 or TRBV12-4 and TRBJ2-3, with TRBD2 matching over 13 bases. The trim removed 5 bases at V and 7 bases at J, leaving 3 bases unmatched. CDR3 length: 14 residues. In DNA, the CDR3 is TGTGCCAGCAGTCCGGGACTAGCGGGAAATACGCAGTATTTT. This encodes CASSPGLAGNTQYF.

This clonotype was seen a few times. V is TRBV7-2 and J is TRBJ2-1; 9 bases match TRBD2. V trimming: 5 bases; J trimming: 9 bases; junction bases outside the gene matches: 11. The CDR3 length is 15 residues. Germline CDR1 is SGHTA and CDR2 is FQGNSA. CDR3 protein: CASSRSAGGPFEQFF. Here the CDR3 DNA reads TGTGCCAGCAGCAGGTCGGCGGGAGGGCCGTTTGAGCAGTTCTTC.

There are many counts of this clonotype. The rearrangement uses TRBV4-2 and TRBJ2-2, with TRBD2 matching 8 bases. Losses at the gene ends were 5 bases for V and 5 bases for J; bases not matched to a gene: 10. The CDR3 has 16 amino acids. The germline V gene has CDR1 LGHNA and CDR2 YNFKEQ. CDR3 DNA: TGTGCCAGCAGCACCTTCCGGGGGGGCCAAACCGGGGAGCTGTTTTTT. As protein: CASSTFRGGQTGELFF.